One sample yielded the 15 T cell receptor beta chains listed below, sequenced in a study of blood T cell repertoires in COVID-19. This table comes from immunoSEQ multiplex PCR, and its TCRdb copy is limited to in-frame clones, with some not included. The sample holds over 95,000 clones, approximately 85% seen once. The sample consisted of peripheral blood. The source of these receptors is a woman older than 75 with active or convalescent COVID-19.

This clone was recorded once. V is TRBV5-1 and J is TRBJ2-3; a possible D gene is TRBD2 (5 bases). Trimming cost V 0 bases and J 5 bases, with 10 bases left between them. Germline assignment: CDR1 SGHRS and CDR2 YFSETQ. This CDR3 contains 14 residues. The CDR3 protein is CASSLGGRVDTQYF. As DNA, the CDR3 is TGCGCCAGCAGCTTGGGTGGGCGGGTAGATACGCAGTATTTT. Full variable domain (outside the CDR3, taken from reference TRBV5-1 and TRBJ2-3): KAGVTQTPRYLIKTRGQQVTLSCSPISGHRSVSWYQQTPGQGLQFLFEYFSETQRNKGNFPGRFSGRQFSNSRSEMNVSTLELGDSALYLCASSLGGRVDTQYFGPGTRLTVL.

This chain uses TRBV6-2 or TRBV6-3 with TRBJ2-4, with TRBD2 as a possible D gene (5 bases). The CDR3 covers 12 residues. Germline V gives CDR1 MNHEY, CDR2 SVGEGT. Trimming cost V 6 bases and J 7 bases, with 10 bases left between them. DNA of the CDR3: TGTGCCAGCAGCTATAGGGAGAACATTCAGTACTTC. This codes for CASSYRENIQYF.

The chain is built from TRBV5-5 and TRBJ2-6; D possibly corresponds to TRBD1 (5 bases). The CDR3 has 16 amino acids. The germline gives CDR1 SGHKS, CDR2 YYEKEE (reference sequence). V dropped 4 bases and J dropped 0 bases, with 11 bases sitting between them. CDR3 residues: CASSLGHFSGANVLTF. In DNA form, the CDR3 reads TGTGCCAGCAGCCTCGGACACTTCTCTGGGGCCAACGTCCTGACTTTC.

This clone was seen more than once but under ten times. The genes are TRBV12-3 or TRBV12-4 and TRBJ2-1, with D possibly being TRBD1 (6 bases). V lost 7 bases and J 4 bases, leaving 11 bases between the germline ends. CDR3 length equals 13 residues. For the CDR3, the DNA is TGTGCCAGCACCGGGGACAAATACAATGAGCAGTTCTTC. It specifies CASTGDKYNEQFF.

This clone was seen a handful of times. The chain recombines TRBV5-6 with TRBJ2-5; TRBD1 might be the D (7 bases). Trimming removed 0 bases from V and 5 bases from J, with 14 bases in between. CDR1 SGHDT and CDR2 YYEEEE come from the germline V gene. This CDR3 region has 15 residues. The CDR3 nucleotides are TGTGCCAGCAGCTTGGTGGCAGGGGGGCGGGAGACCCAGTACTTC. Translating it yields CASSLVAGGRETQYF.

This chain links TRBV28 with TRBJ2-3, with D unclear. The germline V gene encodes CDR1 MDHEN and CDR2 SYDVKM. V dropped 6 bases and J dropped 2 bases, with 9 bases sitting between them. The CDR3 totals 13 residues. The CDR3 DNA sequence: TGTGCCAGCAGCTCAGCGACCACAGATACGCAGTATTTT. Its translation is CASSSATTDTQYF. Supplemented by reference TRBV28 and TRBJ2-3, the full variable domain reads DVKVTQSSRYLVKRTGEKVFLECVQDMDHENMFWYRQDPGLGLRLIYFSYDVKMKEKGDIPEGYSVSREKKERFSLILESASTNQTSMYLCASSSATTDTQYFGPGTRLTVL.

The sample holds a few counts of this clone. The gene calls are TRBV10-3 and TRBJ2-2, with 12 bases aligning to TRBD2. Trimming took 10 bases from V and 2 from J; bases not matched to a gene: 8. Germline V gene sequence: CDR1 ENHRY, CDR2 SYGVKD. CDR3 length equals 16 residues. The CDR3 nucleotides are TGTGCCACCTCGACTAGCGGGGGTGCTAACACCGGGGAGCTGTTTTTT. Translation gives CATSTSGGANTGELFF.

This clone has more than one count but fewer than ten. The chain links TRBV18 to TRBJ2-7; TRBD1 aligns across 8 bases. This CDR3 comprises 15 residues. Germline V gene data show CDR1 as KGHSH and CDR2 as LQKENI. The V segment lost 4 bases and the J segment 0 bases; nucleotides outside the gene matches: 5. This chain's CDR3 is CASSRSGTGSYEQYF. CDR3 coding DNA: TGTGCCAGCTCACGATCCGGGACAGGCTCCTACGAGCAGTACTTC.

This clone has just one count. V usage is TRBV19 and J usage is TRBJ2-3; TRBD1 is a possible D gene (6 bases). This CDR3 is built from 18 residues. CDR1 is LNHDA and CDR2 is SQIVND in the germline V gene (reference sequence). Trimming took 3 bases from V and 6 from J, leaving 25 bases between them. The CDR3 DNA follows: TGTGCCAGTAGTATTCGCGTGCAGGGGCCAAGTTTAGCCGATACGCAGTATTTT. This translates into CASSIRVQGPSLADTQYF.

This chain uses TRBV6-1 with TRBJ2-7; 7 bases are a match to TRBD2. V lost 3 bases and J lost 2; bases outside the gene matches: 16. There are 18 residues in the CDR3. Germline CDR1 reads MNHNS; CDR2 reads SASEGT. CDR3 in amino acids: CASSEGGGGRILAYEQYF. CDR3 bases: TGTGCCAGCAGTGAGGGGGGAGGCGGGAGAATTTTGGCCTACGAGCAGTACTTC.

DNA of the CDR3: TGTGCCAGTAGGGGGGACAGGGACTACGAGCAGTACTTC. As protein: CASRGDRDYEQYF. V gene TRBV19 combines with J gene TRBJ2-7, with 9 positions matching TRBD1. Germline CDR1 is LNHDA and CDR2 is SQIVND (reference sequence). CDR3 length: 13 amino acids. The junction had 3 bases not matched to a gene; V was cut back by 6 bases and J by 3 bases.

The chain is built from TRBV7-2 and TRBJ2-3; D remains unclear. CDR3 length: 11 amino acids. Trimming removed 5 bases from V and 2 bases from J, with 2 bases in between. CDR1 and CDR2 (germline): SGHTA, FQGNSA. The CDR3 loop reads CASSHTDTQYF. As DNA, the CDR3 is TGTGCCAGCAGCCACACAGATACGCAGTATTTT.

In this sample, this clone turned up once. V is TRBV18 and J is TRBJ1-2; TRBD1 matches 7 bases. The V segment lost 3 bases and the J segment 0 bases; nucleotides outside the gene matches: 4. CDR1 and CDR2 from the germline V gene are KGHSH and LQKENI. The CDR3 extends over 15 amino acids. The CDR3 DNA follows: TGTGCCAGCTCACCCCCGACAGGGACTAACTATGGCTACACCTTC. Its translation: CASSPPTGTNYGYTF.

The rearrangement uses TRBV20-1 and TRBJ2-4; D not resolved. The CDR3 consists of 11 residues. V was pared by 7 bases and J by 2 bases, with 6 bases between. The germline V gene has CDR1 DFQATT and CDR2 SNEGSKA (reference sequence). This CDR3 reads CSGAPKNIQYF. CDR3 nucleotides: TGCAGTGGAGCTCCCAAAAACATTCAGTACTTC.

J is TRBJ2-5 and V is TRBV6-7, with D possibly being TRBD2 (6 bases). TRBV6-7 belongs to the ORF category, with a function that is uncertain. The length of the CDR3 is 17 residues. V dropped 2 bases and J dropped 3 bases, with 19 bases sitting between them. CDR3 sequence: CASSYVRDLSREETQYF. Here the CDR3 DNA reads TGTGCCAGCAGTTACGTTCGGGACTTATCGAGGGAAGAGACCCAGTACTTC.